A single sample gave rise to the 27 T cell receptor beta chains below, sequenced in a study of blood T cell repertoires in COVID-19 (dated by TCRdb to 2020 to 2022). Library prep was done by the immunoSEQ multiplex PCR assay. TCRdb mirrors the immuneACCESS table, restricted to in-frame sequences. Some clones are absent from its copies; in checked studies, under half trace to an unresolved V gene, and the reason for the others is unknown. The sample has about 100,000 clones on record, around 87% of them singletons. 11% of the sample rests with the top ten. Sequenced material: peripheral blood. The source of these receptors is a woman aged 25 to 39 with acute or convalescent COVID-19.

V usage is TRBV4-1 and J usage is TRBJ2-4; 8 positions match TRBD1. The V gene end was trimmed by 2 bases and the J gene end by 1 base; junction bases not matched to a gene: 10. This CDR3 is 18 amino acids long. CDR1 MGHRA and CDR2 YSYEKL come from the germline V gene. The CDR3 sequence is CASSQRGDRGFAKNIQYF. CDR3 in DNA: TGCGCCAGCAGCCAACGGGGCGACAGGGGATTCGCCAAAAACATTCAGTACTTC.

In this sample, this clone turned up a few times. The CDR3 coding sequence is TGCGCCAGCAGACAGACAGGGGCCTACGAGCAGTACTTC. Its protein product is CASRQTGAYEQYF. This chain connects TRBV5-1 to TRBJ2-7, with TRBD1 identical over 8 bases. The V gene's germline CDR1 is SGHRS and CDR2 YFSETQ. This CDR3 has 13 residues. The J segment lost 2 bases and the V segment lost 5 bases, leaving 3 bases of the junction unmatched.

V gene TRBV28 combines with J gene TRBJ1-2, with 8 bases that match TRBD1. V dropped 4 bases and J dropped 4; count of bases not matched to a gene: 5. This CDR3 is built from 14 residues. CDR1 is MDHEN, CDR2 SYDVKM, per germline. The CDR3: CASSSGQDLYGYTF. The CDR3 region has the DNA TGTGCCAGCAGTTCGGGACAGGACCTCTATGGCTACACCTTC.

J is TRBJ2-1 and V is TRBV5-5, with TRBD2 as a possible D gene (6 bases). The CDR3 runs 12 residues. V lost 4 bases and J lost 9, with 11 bases in between. Germline V gene sequence: CDR1 SGHKS, CDR2 YYEKEE (reference sequence). CDR3 amino acids: CASSKRGGEQFF. In DNA form, the CDR3 reads TGTGCCAGCAGCAAACGGGGAGGTGAGCAGTTCTTC.

V gene TRBV2 combines with J gene TRBJ1-3; D unresolved. This CDR3 is 14 amino acids long. CDR1 SNHLY and CDR2 FYNNEI come from the germline V gene. V was trimmed by 4 bases and J by 0 bases, leaving 7 bases between them. The CDR3 region is CASSGTTSGNTIYF. CDR3 coding DNA: TGTGCCAGCAGTGGAACAACCTCTGGAAACACCATATATTTT. Filled out from reference TRBV2 and TRBJ1-3, the complete variable domain reads EPEVTQTPSHQVTQMGQEVILRCVPISNHLYFYWYRQILGQKVEFLVSFYNNEISEKSEIFDDQFSVERPDGSNFTLKIRSTKLEDSAMYFCASSGTTSGNTIYFGEGSWLTVV.

V usage is TRBV7-9 and J usage is TRBJ2-3, with D unresolved. Germline CDR1 SEHNR, CDR2 FQNEAQ (reference sequence). The V and J ends lost 5 bases and 3 bases respectively, with 15 bases between them. CDR3 length: 15 residues. CDR3 in amino acids: CASSPGFGSTDTQYF. DNA for the CDR3: TGTGCCAGCAGCCCTGGCTTCGGGTCTACAGATACGCAGTATTTT.

V is TRBV7-9 and J is TRBJ1-4; tentative D call: TRBD1 (6 bases). This CDR3 has 15 residues. CDR1 SEHNR and CDR2 FQNEAQ come from the germline V gene (reference sequence). V lost 4 bases and J lost 8, with 17 bases in between. CDR3 in DNA: TGTGCCAGCAGCTCCCCTCAGGGGCTGGGCGAAAAACTGTTTTTT. It encodes CASSSPQGLGEKLFF.

The count of this clone is one. DNA for the CDR3: TGTGCCACCAGCAAAGAAGAACAGGGGGAAGCTTTCTTT. Amino acid sequence: CATSKEEQGEAFF. The chain combines TRBV15 with TRBJ1-1; TRBD1 matches at 7 bases. The CDR3 runs to 13 residues. Per the germline V gene, CDR1 is LNHNV and CDR2 is YYDKDF (reference sequence). Trimming took 4 bases from V and 8 from J; bases not matched to a gene: 7.

The chain recombines TRBV6-5 with TRBJ1-2, with D hard to call. The CDR3 is made up of 13 amino acids. Germline V gives CDR1 MNHEY, CDR2 SVGAGI. V was cut by 6 bases and J by 4 bases, with 12 bases left in between. The CDR3 coding sequence is TGTGCCAGCAGGGAGTACGGTTCCTATGGCTACACCTTC. Its translation: CASREYGSYGYTF.

The V call is TRBV28, the J call TRBJ1-4, with D tentatively TRBD1 (6 bases). V was cut by 7 bases and J by 4 bases, with 19 bases left in between. Germline CDR1 reads MDHEN; CDR2 reads SYDVKM. The CDR3 sequence is 16 residues long. CDR3 nucleotides: TGTGCCAGCATCCGTGGGGGCCGAACTTTTAATGAAAAACTGTTTTTT. As protein: CASIRGGRTFNEKLFF.

This chain connects TRBV5-1 to TRBJ2-5, with TRBD1 matching 8 bases. CDR3 length: 13 residues. V shed 5 bases and J 4 bases; nucleotides not matched to a gene: 4. Per the germline V gene, CDR1 is SGHRS and CDR2 is YFSETQ. DNA of the CDR3: TGCGCCAGCAGTTTTACAGGGGGAGAGACCCAGTACTTC. This translates into CASSFTGGETQYF.

The chain links TRBV4-1 to TRBJ2-7; the D gene is possibly TRBD1 (6 bases). Germline CDR1 is MGHRA and CDR2 is YSYEKL. The CDR3 consists of 15 residues. V was clipped by 1 base and J by 3 bases, with 13 bases between them. CDR3 protein: CASSQAIQGRYEQYF. The CDR3 region has the DNA TGCGCCAGCAGCCAAGCTATTCAGGGGCGCTACGAGCAGTACTTC.

This clone was seen once. The CDR3 reads CASSAEGARGYTF. Written as DNA, the CDR3 is TGTGCCAGCAGTGCGGAAGGGGCGCGGGGCTACACCTTC. This chain uses TRBV25-1 with TRBJ1-2; D perhaps matches TRBD1 (5 bases). Looked up from germline, CDR1 is MGHDK and CDR2 is SYGVNS. The CDR3 covers 13 residues. Trimming shortened V by 4 bases and J by 8 bases, and 14 bases separated the two germline ends.

This clone has only a few counts. The gene calls are TRBV19 and TRBJ1-3, with 7 bases fitting TRBD1. The CDR3 is made up of 16 amino acids. CDR1 and CDR2 from the germline V gene are LNHDA and SQIVND (reference sequence). The V and J ends lost 5 bases and 1 base, in that order; junction bases with no gene match: 8. This CDR3 is CASSPLRQGSGNTIYF. In DNA, the CDR3 is TGTGCCAGTAGTCCGCTCCGACAGGGTTCTGGAAACACCATATATTTT.

This clone has just a few counts. The V call is TRBV19, the J call TRBJ1-5, with D possibly being TRBD1 (5 bases). This CDR3 contains 15 residues. Trimming cost V 5 bases and J 10 bases, with 21 bases left between them. Germline V gene data show CDR1 as LNHDA and CDR2 as SQIVND (reference sequence). CDR3 residues: CASSERGGDVYPQHF. CDR3 bases: TGTGCCAGTAGTGAGAGGGGAGGGGACGTCTATCCCCAGCATTTT. Together with reference TRBV19 and TRBJ1-5, the CDR3 gives the full variable domain: DGGITQSPKYLFRKEGQNVTLSCEQNLNHDAMYWYRQDPGQGLRLIYYSQIVNDFQKGDIAEGYSVSREKKESFPLTVTSAQKNPTAFYLCASSERGGDVYPQHFGDGTRLSIL.

The J gene is TRBJ1-1, the V gene TRBV4-2; TRBD1 matches at 10 bases. The CDR3 loop spans 17 amino acids. With V trimmed by 0 bases and J by 5 bases, 9 bases remained unmatched. Germline V gene lookup returns CDR1 LGHNA and CDR2 YNFKEQ. CDR3: CASSQDPGQGRPTEAFF. The CDR3 DNA reads as TGTGCCAGCAGCCAAGATCCGGGACAGGGGCGGCCTACTGAAGCTTTCTTT.

J is TRBJ2-3 and V is TRBV3-1 (or the pseudogene TRBV3-2); weak D call: TRBD2 (7 bases). Germline V gene data show CDR1 as LGHDT and CDR2 as YNNKEL (reference sequence). The CDR3 spans 15 residues. Trimming removed 6 bases from V and 9 bases from J, with 22 bases in between. CDR3: CASSPWQGPGGTQYF. CDR3 nucleotides: TGTGCCAGCAGTCCCTGGCAGGGGCCGGGGGGAACGCAGTATTTT.

The chain has TRBV9 and TRBJ2-7; possibly TRBD1 for D (5 bases). The CDR3 covers 14 residues. Trimming removed 0 bases from V and 2 bases from J, with 9 bases in between. Germline V gives CDR1 SGDLS, CDR2 YYNGEE. CDR3 nucleotides: TGTGCCAGCAGCGTAGGGGGCGCCGCCTACGAGCAGTACTTC. As protein: CASSVGGAAYEQYF.

This sequence joins TRBV19 and TRBJ1-2; 7 bases align to TRBD1. The CDR3 consists of 14 residues. J lost 6 bases, V lost 4 bases, and 8 bases had no gene match. Per germline, CDR1 LNHDA and CDR2 SQIVND (reference sequence). CDR3 amino acids: CASSTYRGQDGYTF. The DNA for the CDR3 is TGTGCCAGTAGTACCTACAGGGGCCAGGATGGCTACACCTTC.

The rearrangement links TRBV28 to TRBJ2-6, with a possible D match to TRBD1 (6 bases). With 6 bases removed from V and 2 bases from J, the gap between germline ends came to 20 bases. Germline CDR1 and CDR2: MDHEN and SYDVKM. This CDR3 comprises 18 residues. The CDR3 nucleotides read TGTGCCAGCAGGACGACAAAACAGGGTTTCACTGGGGCCAACGTCCTGACTTTC. Amino acids: CASRTTKQGFTGANVLTF.

The chain carries TRBV15 and TRBJ1-2; no clear D gene. The V end lost 0 bases, the J end lost 7 bases, and 15 bases lay between the germline ends. The CDR3 runs to 15 residues. CDR1 LNHNV and CDR2 YYDKDF come from the germline V gene (reference sequence). The CDR3 loop is CATSRDLEGIGGYTF. CDR3 coding DNA: TGTGCCACCAGCAGAGATCTCGAGGGAATCGGTGGCTACACCTTC.

V gene TRBV18 combines with J gene TRBJ2-3; 9 bases line up with TRBD2. Germline V gives CDR1 KGHSH, CDR2 LQKENI. The V segment lost 5 bases and the J segment 5 bases; nucleotides outside the gene matches: 5. There are 14 residues in the CDR3. For the CDR3, the DNA is TGTGCCAGCTCATGGACTAGCGCTAGAGATACGCAGTATTTT. Translating gives CASSWTSARDTQYF.

The rearrangement joins TRBV30 to TRBJ2-2; 8 bases line up with TRBD2. CDR3 length equals 14 residues. Germline lookup yields CDR1 GTSNPN and CDR2 SVGIG (reference sequence). V shed 2 bases and J 1 base; nucleotides not matched to a gene: 0. CDR3 DNA: TGTGCCTGGAGTCGGGGGGGGAACACCGGGGAGCTGTTTTTT. Translating gives CAWSRGGNTGELFF. Full variable domain (rest looked up from reference TRBV30 and TRBJ2-2): SQTIHQWPATLVQPVGSPLSLECTVEGTSNPNLYWYRQAAGRGLQLLFYSVGIGQISSEVPQNLSASRPQDRQFILSSKKLLLSDSGFYLCAWSRGGNTGELFFGEGSRLTVL.

The V and J genes are TRBV6-5 and TRBJ2-7; TRBD1 matches at 8 bases. Germline V lookup: CDR1 MNHEY, CDR2 SVGAGI. The trim removed 6 bases at V and 4 bases at J, leaving 8 bases unmatched. This CDR3 contains 14 residues. The CDR3 nucleotides are TGTGCCAGCAGAGGGACAGGCTACTTGTACGAGCAGTACTTC. Its protein product is CASRGTGYLYEQYF.

The V call is TRBV19, the J call TRBJ1-5, with 8 bases lining up with TRBD1. The CDR3 is 17 amino acids. Per the germline V gene, CDR1 is LNHDA and CDR2 is SQIVND (reference sequence). With 1 base clipped from V and 3 bases from J, the junction kept 8 bases outside the gene matches. The CDR3 nucleotides are TGTGCCAGTAGTATAGCTCTTTGGACAGGGAACAATCAGCCCCAGCATTTT. Amino acid sequence: CASSIALWTGNNQPQHF.

The rearrangement links TRBV4-1 to TRBJ1-4, with TRBD1 identical over 7 bases. V trimming: 8 bases; J trimming: 8 bases; junction bases outside the gene matches: 11. The CDR3 length is 14 residues. Germline CDR1 is MGHRA and CDR2 is YSYEKL. In DNA, the CDR3 is TGCGCCAGCGCCCTCGGGACAGTTGTCGAAAAACTGTTTTTT. Translating it yields CASALGTVVEKLFF.

The chain uses TRBV7-8 and TRBJ1-2; TRBD1 agrees at 8 bases. V dropped 5 bases and J dropped 4; count of bases not matched to a gene: 15. The germline V gene encodes CDR1 SGHVS and CDR2 FQNEAQ. CDR3 length: 17 amino acids. CDR3 sequence reads: CASSPTETRGLSYGYTF. CDR3 DNA: TGTGCCAGCAGCCCCACCGAAACCAGGGGGCTGAGCTATGGCTACACCTTC.